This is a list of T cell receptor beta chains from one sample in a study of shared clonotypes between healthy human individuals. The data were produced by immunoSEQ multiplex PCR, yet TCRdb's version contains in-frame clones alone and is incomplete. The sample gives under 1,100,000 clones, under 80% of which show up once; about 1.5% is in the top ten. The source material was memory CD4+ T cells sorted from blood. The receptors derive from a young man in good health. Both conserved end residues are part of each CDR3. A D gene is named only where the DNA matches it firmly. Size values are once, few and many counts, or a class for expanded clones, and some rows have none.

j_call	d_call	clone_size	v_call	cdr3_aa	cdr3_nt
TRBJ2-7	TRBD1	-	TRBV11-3	CASSLGGTAYEQYF	TGTGCCAGCAGCTTAGGGGGGACAGCCTACGAGCAGTACTTC
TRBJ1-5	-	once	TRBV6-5	CASSPGREQPQHF	TGTGCCAGCTCCCCCGGGCGGGAACAGCCCCAGCATTTT
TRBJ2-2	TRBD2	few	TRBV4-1	CASSQTEGGLAGVFRTGELFF	TGCGCCAGCAGCCAAACCGAAGGGGGACTAGCGGGAGTCTTTCGCACCGGGGAGCTGTTTTTT
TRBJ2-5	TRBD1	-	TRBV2	CASGASGTGVSETQYF	TGTGCCAGCGGCGCCTCCGGGACAGGGGTCTCAGAGACCCAGTACTTC
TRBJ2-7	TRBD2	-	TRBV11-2	CASSSVAGADSYEQYF	TGTGCCAGCAGCTCCGTAGCGGGGGCTGACTCCTACGAGCAGTACTTC
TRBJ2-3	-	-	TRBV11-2	CASRGRNPDTQYF	TGTGCCAGCAGGGGGCGAAATCCAGATACGCAGTATTTT
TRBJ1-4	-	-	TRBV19	CASSRGGGPSEKLFF	TGTGCCAGTAGTCGCGGGGGGGGCCCCTCTGAAAAACTGTTTTTT
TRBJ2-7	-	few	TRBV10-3	CATHGLASYEQYF	TGTGCCACCCATGGCCTTGCCTCCTACGAGCAGTACTTC
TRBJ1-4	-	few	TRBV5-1	CASSPTPGRNEKLFF	TGCGCCAGCAGCCCCACGCCGGGACGGAATGAAAAACTGTTTTTT
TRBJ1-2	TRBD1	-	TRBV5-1	CASSRTGEDYGYTF	TGCGCCAGCAGTCGGACAGGGGAGGACTATGGCTACACCTTC
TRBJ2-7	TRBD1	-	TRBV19	CASSRARTGGGYEQYF	TGTGCCAGTAGTAGGGCACGGACAGGGGGCGGCTACGAGCAGTACTTC
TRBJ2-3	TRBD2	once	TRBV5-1	CASSHGTSGFTDTQYF	TGCGCCAGCAGCCACGGGACTAGCGGGTTCACAGATACGCAGTATTTT
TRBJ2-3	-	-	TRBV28	CASSLGTLGQGQYF	TGTGCCAGCAGCCTTGGGACGCTGGGGCAGGGGCAGTATTTT
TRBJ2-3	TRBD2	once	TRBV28	CASKKTSATDTQYF	TGTGCCAGCAAAAAAACTAGCGCGACAGATACGCAGTATTTT
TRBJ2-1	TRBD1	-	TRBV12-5	CASGLVPKGQGNNEQFF	TGTGCTAGTGGTTTGGTGCCTAAAGGACAGGGGAACAATGAGCAGTTCTTC
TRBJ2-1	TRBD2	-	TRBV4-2	CASSQDEASGTEQFF	TGTGCCAGCAGCCAAGATGAGGCTAGCGGGACTGAGCAGTTCTTC
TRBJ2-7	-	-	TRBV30	CAWSVGYEQYF	TGTGCCTGGAGTGTAGGGTACGAGCAGTACTTC
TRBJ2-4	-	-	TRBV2	CASSGRQAKNIQYF	TGTGCCAGCAGTGGGAGACAGGCCAAAAACATTCAGTACTTC
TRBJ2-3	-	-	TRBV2	CASRPGLERTDTQYF	TGTGCCAGCAGACCCGGACTGGAACGCACAGATACGCAGTATTTT
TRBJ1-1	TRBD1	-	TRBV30	CAWTRDRVDTEAFF	TGTGCCTGGACTAGGGACAGGGTGGACACTGAAGCTTTCTTT
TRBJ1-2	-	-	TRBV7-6	CASSLGGGPSSNYGYTF	TGTGCCAGCAGCTTAGGGGGGGGACCATCCTCTAACTATGGCTACACCTTC
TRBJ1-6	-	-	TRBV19	CASSIAGRGSSSSYNSPLHF	TGTGCCAGTAGTATAGCCGGACGGGGTTCTTCTAGCTCCTATAATTCACCCCTCCACTTT
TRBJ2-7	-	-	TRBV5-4	CASSLAGDLSYEQYF	TGTGCCAGCAGCTTGGCCGGGGACCTCTCCTACGAGCAGTACTTC
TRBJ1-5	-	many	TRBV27	CASSSSYPVNQPQHF	TGTGCCAGCAGTTCATCCTACCCCGTCAATCAGCCCCAGCATTTT
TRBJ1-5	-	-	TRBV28	CASSLKGTGGNQPQHF	TGTGCCAGCAGTTTGAAGGGTACGGGGGGCAATCAGCCCCAGCATTTT
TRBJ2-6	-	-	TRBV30	CAWRADRANVLTF	TGTGCCTGGAGGGCAGATCGGGCCAACGTCCTGACTTTC
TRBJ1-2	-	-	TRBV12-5	CASGLVPPPGRFYGYTF	TGTGCTAGTGGTTTGGTACCCCCCCCGGGCAGATTCTATGGCTACACCTTC
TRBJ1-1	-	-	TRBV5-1	CASSERAGMNTEAFF	TGCGCCAGCAGTGAGAGGGCAGGGATGAACACTGAAGCTTTCTTT
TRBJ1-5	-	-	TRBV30	CAWSSGRGEQPQHF	TGTGCCTGGAGTTCCGGCAGGGGAGAGCAGCCCCAGCATTTT
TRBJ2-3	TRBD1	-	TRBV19	CASAGTGGTGTDTQYF	TGTGCCAGTGCCGGGACAGGGGGCACGGGCACAGATACGCAGTATTTT